A selection of T cell receptor beta chains follows, all from one sample in a study of shared clonotypes between healthy human individuals. Produced via immunoSEQ multiplex PCR; TCRdb's table is partial and in-frame only. This table has roughly 2.2 million clones, about nine tenths appearing once. The sequencing input was naive CD4+ T cells from PBMCs. Receptors were obtained from a man younger than 30 in good health. Some clones in this sample may be carry-over from other donors' samples. The CDR3 runs from the conserved cysteine through the conserved F or W. A D gene is named only where the DNA matches it firmly. Size is stated for part of the rows, as once, few or many counts, or as a class when the clone is expanded.

size,V,J,length,D,CDR3,DNA
.,TRBV5-8,TRBJ2-7,14,.,CASSLTSTTYEQYF,TGTGCCAGCAGCTTGACGTCCACCACCTACGAGCAGTACTTC
.,TRBV19,TRBJ2-7,18,TRBD1,CASSPGQGTGGSSYEQYF,TGTGCCAGTAGCCCGGGCCAGGGAACAGGGGGCAGTTCCTACGAGCAGTACTTC
.,TRBV6-5,TRBJ1-1,13,.,CASSRGPGTEAFF,TGTGCCAGCAGCCGGGGACCGGGCACTGAAGCTTTCTTT
.,TRBV11-3,TRBJ2-3,13,.,CASSYGVADTQYF,TGTGCCAGCAGCTACGGGGTAGCAGATACGCAGTATTTT
.,TRBV12-5,TRBJ2-2,17,.,CASGRGRGSGDTGELFF,TGTGCTAGTGGTCGGGGAAGAGGGAGCGGAGACACCGGGGAGCTGTTTTTT
once,TRBV7-9,TRBJ1-4,14,.,CASSTAGSGEKLFF,TGTGCCAGCAGCACCGCTGGGTCTGGTGAAAAACTGTTTTTT
.,TRBV28,TRBJ2-5,14,TRBD1,CASSPQGGQETQYF,TGTGCCAGCAGTCCACAGGGGGGACAAGAGACCCAGTACTTC
.,TRBV5-1,TRBJ1-1,15,.,CASSPRADGKVEAFF,TGCGCCAGCAGCCCCAGGGCGGACGGGAAGGTTGAAGCTTTCTTT
.,TRBV28,TRBJ2-1,15,.,CASSLASLSYNEQFF,TGTGCCAGCAGTTTGGCCAGCCTTTCCTACAATGAGCAGTTCTTC
.,TRBV25-1,TRBJ1-1,15,TRBD1,CASRKPGQSNTEAFF,TGTGCCAGCCGAAAACCGGGACAGTCGAACACTGAAGCTTTCTTT
.,TRBV20-1,TRBJ2-1,10,.,CSAGLEGQFF,TGCAGTGCTGGCCTAGAGGGGCAGTTCTTC
.,TRBV9,TRBJ1-1,13,.,CASSLMANTEAFF,TGTGCCAGCAGCCTGATGGCGAACACTGAAGCTTTCTTT
.,TRBV5-1,TRBJ1-6,18,.,CASSLGREGSSYNSPLHF,TGCGCCAGCAGCTTGGGGCGCGAGGGCTCATCCTATAATTCACCCCTCCACTTT
.,TRBV7-2,TRBJ2-5,14,TRBD2,CASALAGGMETQYF,TGTGCCAGCGCACTAGCGGGAGGTATGGAGACCCAGTACTTC
.,TRBV6-5,TRBJ2-3,15,.,CASSYSAGTADTQYF,TGTGCCAGCAGTTACTCGGCAGGGACGGCAGATACGCAGTATTTT
.,TRBV28,TRBJ2-1,15,TRBD2,CASKTGGPGIYEQFF,TGTGCCAGCAAGACGGGAGGGCCTGGTATATATGAGCAGTTCTTC
once,TRBV4-1,TRBJ2-1,19,.,CASSQARDFRPRHYNEQFF,TGCGCCAGCAGCCAAGCAAGGGACTTTCGACCCCGGCACTACAATGAGCAGTTCTTC
.,TRBV7-9,TRBJ2-7,14,.,CASSLLQGSGEQYF,TGTGCCAGCAGCTTGCTACAGGGCTCAGGCGAGCAGTACTTC
.,TRBV2,TRBJ2-1,11,.,CASTGTAEQFF,TGTGCCAGCACCGGGACGGCTGAGCAGTTCTTC
.,TRBV30,TRBJ1-4,15,.,CACRSWGRTNEKLFF,TGTGCCTGCCGCTCTTGGGGGAGGACTAATGAAAAACTGTTTTTT
.,TRBV19,TRBJ2-6,20,TRBD2,CASKLRTSGYLLSGANVLTF,TGTGCCAGTAAACTCCGGACTAGCGGGTACCTACTTAGTGGGGCCAACGTCCTGACTTTC
.,TRBV15,TRBJ2-7,14,.,CATSRVGGAYEQYF,TGTGCCACCAGCAGAGTAGGGGGAGCCTACGAGCAGTACTTC
.,TRBV7-2,TRBJ2-7,17,.,CASSLVGSRGISYEQYF,TGTGCCAGCAGCTTAGTAGGGTCACGGGGGATCTCCTACGAGCAGTACTTC
once,TRBV6-1,TRBJ1-3,13,.,CASSEYGVGTIYF,TGTGCCAGCAGTGAATACGGGGTTGGCACCATATATTTT
.,TRBV5-1,TRBJ2-5,13,.,CASRRTASETQYF,TGCGCCAGCAGGCGGACAGCTTCGGAGACCCAGTACTTC
.,TRBV9,TRBJ1-3,14,.,CASSAQGFGNTIYF,TGTGCCAGCAGCGCCCAGGGTTTTGGAAACACCATATATTTT
few,TRBV20-1,TRBJ2-5,11,.,CSARYQETQYF,TGCAGTGCTAGATACCAAGAGACCCAGTACTTC
.,TRBV27,TRBJ2-3,16,TRBD2,CASSPGLAGGTDTQYF,TGTGCCAGCAGTCCCGGACTAGCGGGGGGCACAGATACGCAGTATTTT
.,TRBV9,TRBJ1-3,15,.,CASSAGTGTGNTIYF,TGTGCCAGCAGCGCCGGGACCGGTACTGGAAACACCATATATTTT
once,TRBV7-6,TRBJ2-1,13,.,CASSPGTYNEQFF,TGTGCCAGCAGCCCGGGGACGTACAATGAGCAGTTCTTC
.,TRBV6-1,TRBJ1-5,15,.,CASSPGPTAYQPQHF,TGTGCCAGCAGTCCGGGACCCACGGCCTATCAGCCCCAGCATTTT
.,TRBV6-5,TRBJ1-5,14,.,CASSYGRVDQPQHF,TGTGCCAGCAGTTACGGACGTGTTGATCAGCCCCAGCATTTT
.,TRBV27,TRBJ2-2,14,.,CASSPAYLFRELFF,TGTGCCAGCTCCCCAGCGTATCTATTCAGGGAGCTGTTTTTT
few,TRBV29-1,TRBJ1-1,12,.,CSVDQVNTEAFF,TGCAGCGTTGACCAGGTGAACACTGAAGCTTTCTTT
.,TRBV4-1,TRBJ2-5,17,.,CASSRTGGPGIQETQYF,TGCGCCAGCAGCCGCACCGGGGGGCCGGGTATCCAAGAGACCCAGTACTTC
.,TRBV28,TRBJ1-3,15,.,CASSLVRGQRNTIYF,TGTGCCAGCAGTCTGGTTAGGGGCCAACGAAACACCATATATTTT
.,TRBV28,TRBJ1-1,13,.,CASTGPAHTEAFF,TGTGCCAGCACCGGGCCAGCTCACACTGAAGCTTTCTTT
few,TRBV2,TRBJ1-1,13,.,CASTSGEDTEAFF,TGTGCCAGCACTTCGGGAGAGGACACTGAAGCTTTCTTT
.,TRBV5-4,TRBJ2-3,16,TRBD2,CASSLGTSGMTDTQYF,TGTGCCAGCAGCCTAGGGACTAGCGGGATGACAGATACGCAGTATTTT